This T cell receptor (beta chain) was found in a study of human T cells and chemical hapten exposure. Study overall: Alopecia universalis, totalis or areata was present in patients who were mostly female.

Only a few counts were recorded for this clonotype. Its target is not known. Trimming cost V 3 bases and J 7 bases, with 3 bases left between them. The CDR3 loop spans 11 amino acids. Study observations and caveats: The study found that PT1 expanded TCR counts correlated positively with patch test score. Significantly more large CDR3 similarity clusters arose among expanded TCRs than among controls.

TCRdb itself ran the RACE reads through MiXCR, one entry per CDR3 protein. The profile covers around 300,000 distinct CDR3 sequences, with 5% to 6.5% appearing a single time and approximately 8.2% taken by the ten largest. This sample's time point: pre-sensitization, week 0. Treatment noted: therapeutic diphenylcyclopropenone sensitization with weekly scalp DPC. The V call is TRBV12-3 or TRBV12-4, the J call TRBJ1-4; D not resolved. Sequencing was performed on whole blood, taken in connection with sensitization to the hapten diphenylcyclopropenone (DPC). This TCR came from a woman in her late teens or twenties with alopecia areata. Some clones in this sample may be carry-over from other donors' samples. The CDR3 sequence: CASSFIEKLFF. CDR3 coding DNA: TGTGCCAGCAGTTTTATTGAAAAACTGTTTTTT.